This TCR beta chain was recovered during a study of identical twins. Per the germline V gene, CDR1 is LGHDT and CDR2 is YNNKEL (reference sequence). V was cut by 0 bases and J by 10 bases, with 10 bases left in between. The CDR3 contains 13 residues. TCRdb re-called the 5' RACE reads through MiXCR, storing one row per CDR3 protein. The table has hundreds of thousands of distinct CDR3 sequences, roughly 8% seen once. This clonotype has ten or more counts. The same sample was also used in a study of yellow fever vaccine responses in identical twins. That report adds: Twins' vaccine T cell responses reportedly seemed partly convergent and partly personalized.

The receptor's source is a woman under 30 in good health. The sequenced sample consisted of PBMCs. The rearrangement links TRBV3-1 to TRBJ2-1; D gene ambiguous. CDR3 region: CASSQDWGREQFF. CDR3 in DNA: TGTGCCAGCAGCCAAGATTGGGGTCGGGAGCAGTTCTTC.